One and the same sample provided the 15 T cell receptor beta chains below, sequenced in a study of blood T cell repertoires in COVID-19. Clones were read by immunoSEQ multiplex PCR, and TCRdb kept only the in-frame ones, dropping some. The sample gives 500,000 to 600,000 clones, roughly 89% of which show up once; roughly 7.4% is in the top ten. Sequencing used peripheral blood. These receptors were taken from a woman aged 50 to 60 with COVID-19, enrolled during active disease.

This clone was picked up a small number of times. V and J are TRBV6-5 and TRBJ1-6; maybe TRBD1 (5 bases). The CDR3 runs 15 residues. Germline CDR1 MNHEY, CDR2 SVGAGI. V dropped 7 bases and J dropped 7 bases, with 17 bases sitting between them. In DNA, the CDR3 is TGTGCCAGCACCGGGGGACTGGTCTTAAATTCACCCCTCCACTTT. Protein sequence: CASTGGLVLNSPLHF.

Only one count was recorded for this clone. This chain uses TRBV9 with TRBJ2-1; 7 bases fit TRBD1. V lost 4 bases and J lost 0; bases outside the gene matches: 4. Germline lookup yields CDR1 SGDLS and CDR2 YYNGEE. CDR3 length equals 15 residues. Written as DNA, the CDR3 is TGTGCCAGCAGCCCCGGACAGGCCTCCTACAATGAGCAGTTCTTC. Translating gives CASSPGQASYNEQFF.

The J gene is TRBJ2-3, the V gene TRBV19, with TRBD2 matching over 10 bases. Germline CDR1 and CDR2: LNHDA and SQIVND (reference sequence). Trimming took 6 bases from V and 3 from J; bases not matched to a gene: 6. The CDR3 contains 15 residues. The CDR3 DNA is TGTGCCAGTAGCAACAGCGGGGGGGCTACAGATACGCAGTATTTT. Protein: CASSNSGGATDTQYF.

The genes are TRBV7-6 and TRBJ1-3; a possible D gene is TRBD1 (6 bases). The germline V gene has CDR1 SGHVS and CDR2 FNYEAQ. This CDR3 is built from 16 residues. The V and J ends lost 1 base and 0 bases respectively, with 10 bases between them. This chain's CDR3 is CASSLGAGASGNTIYF. The CDR3 bases are TGTGCCAGCAGCTTAGGCGCGGGGGCCTCTGGAAACACCATATATTTT.

The chain uses TRBV9 and TRBJ1-3; 7 nucleotides line up with TRBD1. Per germline, CDR1 SGDLS and CDR2 YYNGEE. J was trimmed by 0 bases and V by 4 bases; bases with no gene match: 10. This CDR3 is 17 amino acids long. The CDR3 sequence: CASSNLRGGNSGNTIYF. The CDR3 DNA follows: TGTGCCAGCAGCAATCTCCGAGGGGGCAACTCTGGAAACACCATATATTTT.

V usage is TRBV4-2 and J usage is TRBJ1-5, with unresolved D. The CDR3 totals 17 residues. Germline CDR1 reads LGHNA; CDR2 reads YNFKEQ. With 4 bases removed from V and 7 bases from J, the gap between germline ends came to 23 bases. The CDR3 protein is CASSPTSYPPGKQPQHF. The CDR3 DNA is TGTGCCAGCAGCCCGACAAGCTATCCTCCGGGGAAACAGCCCCAGCATTTT.

The rearrangement joins TRBV7-9 to TRBJ1-2, with D hard to call. The ends were cut back, 6 bases at V and 7 bases at J, with 21 bases in the middle. Germline V lookup: CDR1 SEHNR, CDR2 FQNEAQ (reference sequence). There are 15 residues in the CDR3. The CDR3 bases are TGTGCCAGCAGGCTCGGTGGTGACTCCCCCCCTGGCTACACCTTC. Protein sequence: CASRLGGDSPPGYTF.

The count of this clone is one. The chain carries TRBV2 and TRBJ1-1; no clear D gene. The CDR3 runs 13 residues. The V end was cut by 6 bases, the J end by 6 bases, with 14 bases between. Germline V gene lookup returns CDR1 SNHLY and CDR2 FYNNEI. The CDR3 sequence is CASRVYERSEAFF. CDR3 nucleotide sequence: TGTGCCAGCAGAGTCTACGAACGTTCTGAAGCTTTCTTT. Drawing the rest from reference TRBV2 and TRBJ1-1, the complete variable domain is EPEVTQTPSHQVTQMGQEVILRCVPISNHLYFYWYRQILGQKVEFLVSFYNNEISEKSEIFDDQFSVERPDGSNFTLKIRSTKLEDSAMYFCASRVYERSEAFFGQGTRLTVV.

The chain is built from TRBV30 and TRBJ2-7; 7 bases align to TRBD1. The length of the CDR3 is 14 residues. The J segment lost 5 bases and the V segment lost 8 bases, leaving 15 bases of the junction unmatched. Looked up from germline, CDR1 is GTSNPN and CDR2 is SVGIG (reference sequence). The CDR3 nucleotides read TGTGCCATAAACAGGGGATCGAGGAGTGACGAGCAGTACTTC. Translated, it gives CAINRGSRSDEQYF. Combining the CDR3 with reference TRBV30 and TRBJ2-7 gives the whole variable domain SQTIHQWPATLVQPVGSPLSLECTVEGTSNPNLYWYRQAAGRGLQLLFYSVGIGQISSEVPQNLSASRPQDRQFILSSKKLLLSDSGFYLCAINRGSRSDEQYFGPGTRLTVT.

This clone has only a few counts. This sequence joins TRBV6-5 and TRBJ1-5; possible D gene TRBD1, 6 bases. The ends were cut back, 7 bases at V and 7 bases at J, with 17 bases in the middle. This CDR3 is built from 14 residues. Germline CDR1 and CDR2: MNHEY and SVGAGI. The CDR3 reads CASILEPQGQPQHF. The CDR3 coding sequence is TGTGCCAGCATCCTGGAGCCTCAGGGGCAGCCCCAGCATTTT.

This chain's CDR3 is CASSLATGGPPEAFF. In DNA form, the CDR3 reads TGTGCCAGCTCCCTAGCGACAGGGGGACCTCCTGAAGCTTTCTTT. This rearrangement joins TRBV18 to TRBJ1-1; 9 nucleotides align to TRBD1. The germline V gene has CDR1 KGHSH and CDR2 LQKENI. J gave up 6 bases and V 6 bases, and 11 bases lay outside the gene matches. CDR3 length: 15 amino acids.

The rearrangement links TRBV30 to TRBJ1-5; D possibly corresponds to TRBD1 (5 bases). This CDR3 contains 17 residues. The V and J ends lost 0 bases and 0 bases respectively, with 15 bases between them. Germline loops: CDR1 GTSNPN, CDR2 SVGIG (reference sequence). CDR3 DNA sequence: TGTGCCTGGAGTGTCCAACACGGGGACTATAGCAATCAGCCCCAGCATTTT. This codes for CAWSVQHGDYSNQPQHF.

The V gene is TRBV11-2, the J gene TRBJ1-2; a possible D gene is TRBD1 (6 bases). Germline assignment: CDR1 SGHAT and CDR2 FQNNGV. Trimming pared 4 bases from V and 5 bases from J, leaving 8 bases between. The CDR3 is 12 residues long. The CDR3: CASSYTGYGYTF. The CDR3 nucleotides read TGTGCCAGCAGCTACACAGGGTATGGCTACACCTTC.

V usage is TRBV6-5 and J usage is TRBJ2-6, with D unclear. V was cut by 7 bases and J by 0 bases, with 10 bases left in between. The germline CDR1 and CDR2 sequences are MNHEY and SVGAGI. This CDR3 contains 15 residues. In DNA form, the CDR3 reads TGTGCCAGCACATACAGCCCCTCTGGGGCCAACGTCCTGACTTTC. This encodes CASTYSPSGANVLTF.

The V and J genes are TRBV19 and TRBJ1-3, with a possible D match to TRBD1 (5 bases). Looked up from germline, CDR1 is LNHDA and CDR2 is SQIVND (reference sequence). V was cut by 11 bases and J by 2 bases, with 13 bases left in between. The CDR3 spans 13 residues. Here the CDR3 reads CAGASEAGNTIYF. CDR3 nucleotides: TGTGCCGGGGCTTCCGAAGCTGGAAACACCATATATTTT.